This T cell receptor beta chain is drawn from a study of T cell responses to AZD1222 COVID-19 vaccine. Study observations and caveats: Baseline serostatus was positive in only six AZD1222 recipients.

Sequencing used immunoSEQ multiplex PCR; TCRdb keeps in-frame clones, though not all of them. The data show under 150,000 clones, 70% to 90% seen once. A remark on this clone: The antigen remains undetermined.

The V gene's germline CDR1 is SGHDN and CDR2 FVKESK. Trimming shortened V by 3 bases and J by 4 bases, and 6 bases separated the two germline ends. CDR3 length: 12 residues. This TCR came from an adult in good health. Sequencing was performed on peripheral blood, taken on day 0 of AZD1222 vaccination. The chain has TRBV14 and TRBJ1-2; D is undetermined. CDR3 region: CASSHPPYGYTF. The DNA for the CDR3 is TGTGCCAGCAGCCATCCCCCCTATGGCTACACCTTC. Together with reference TRBV14 and TRBJ1-2, the CDR3 gives the full variable domain: EAGVTQFPSHSVIEKGQTVTLRCDPISGHDNLYWYRRVMGKEIKFLLHFVKESKQDESGMPNNRFLAERTGGTYSTLKVQPAELEDSGVYFCASSHPPYGYTFGSGTRLTVV.